Each of the 2 T cell receptor beta chains below was sequenced from the same sample in a study of T-cell memory formation after mild COVID-19. TCRdb reanalysed the 5' RACE reads using MiXCR and keeps one entry per CDR3 protein. Here the sample spans more than 150,000 distinct CDR3 sequences, less than 20% being singletons. Input material: PBMCs or a T cell subset sorted from them (not recorded which). Source of these receptors: a man aged 18 to 29 who had mild COVID-19 (a few samples of this study predate the infection). Cell type and time point are not known.

The sample holds a few counts of this clonotype. The rearrangement joins TRBV15 to TRBJ1-4, with D possibly TRBD1 on 6 matching bases. CDR1 and CDR2 from the germline V gene are LNHNV and YYDKDF (reference sequence). CDR3 size: 14 residues. Trimming stripped 3 bases from V and 5 bases from J, with 10 bases between. The CDR3 nucleotides are TGTGCCACCAGCAGGAGCAGGGGCAATGAAAAACTGTTTTTT. Translating it yields CATSRSRGNEKLFF.

This clonotype was counted between two and nine times. The chain couples TRBV3-1 to TRBJ2-5; D assignment may be TRBD1 or TRBD2 (7 bases each). Trimming cost V 4 bases and J 5 bases, with 17 bases left between them. CDR1 and CDR2 (germline): LGHDT, YNNKEL (reference sequence). The CDR3 covers 15 residues. CDR3 protein: CASSPEGRGRETQYF. CDR3 coding DNA: TGTGCCAGCAGCCCCGAGGGGAGGGGGCGCGAGACCCAGTACTTC.